A selection of T cell receptor beta chains follows, all from one sample in a study of shared clonotypes between healthy human individuals. Method: immunoSEQ multiplex PCR; TCRdb's copy keeps in-frame clones and lacks some. The sample records around 560,000 clones, approximately 95% being singletons. The material sequenced was naive CD8+ T cells sorted from blood. The receptor source for this set is a woman aged 30 to 39 in good health. The CDR3 runs from the conserved cysteine through the conserved F or W. The D gene is left open where the match is weak. Not all rows give a size; the values are once, few, many and, for expanded clones, a class.

TRBJ2-1	once	TRBV5-8	-	CASSLRTSSYNEQFF	TGTGCCAGCAGCTTGAGAACAAGCTCCTACAATGAGCAGTTCTTC
TRBJ1-1	-	TRBV5-1	-	CASSGRDTGNTEAFF	TGCGCCAGCAGCGGCAGAGATACGGGGAACACTGAAGCTTTCTTT
TRBJ1-2	-	TRBV12-5	-	CASVRSFEVHPNRDYGYTF	TGTGCTAGTGTACGGTCTTTTGAGGTTCACCCAAACAGGGACTATGGCTACACCTTC
TRBJ2-7	once	TRBV27	TRBD2	CASSGTSGAYEQYF	TGTGCCAGCAGTGGGACTAGCGGGGCCTACGAGCAGTACTTC
TRBJ2-7	-	TRBV29-1	-	CSVELSGDNSYEQYF	TGCAGCGTTGAGCTCTCCGGTGATAACTCCTACGAGCAGTACTTC
TRBJ1-5	-	TRBV10-1	-	CASTIHRVGQPQHF	TGCGCCAGCACTATCCACAGGGTAGGGCAGCCCCAGCATTTT
TRBJ2-1	-	TRBV11-2	TRBD2	CASSPGAGTTDSYNEQFF	TGTGCCAGCAGCCCAGGAGCGGGGACTACCGACTCCTACAATGAGCAGTTCTTC
TRBJ2-2	-	TRBV4-2	-	CASSQGTSGGRTGELFF	TGTGCCAGCAGCCAAGGGACGAGTGGGGGTCGGACCGGGGAGCTGTTTTTT
TRBJ1-6	-	TRBV27	-	CASSFGRNSPLHF	TGTGCCAGCAGTTTTGGCCGTAATTCACCCCTCCACTTT
TRBJ2-7	once	TRBV27	-	CASSLSNRVTHEQYF	TGTGCCAGCAGTTTATCGAACAGGGTCACCCACGAGCAGTACTTC
TRBJ1-1	-	TRBV28	-	CASSLGLKQGIGYTEAFF	TGTGCCAGCAGTTTGGGCCTGAAACAGGGTATTGGGTACACTGAAGCTTTCTTT
TRBJ2-2	few	TRBV18	-	CASSQNRGYGTGELFF	TGTGCCAGCTCACAAAACCGGGGATACGGTACCGGGGAGCTGTTTTTT
TRBJ2-6	-	TRBV6-5	-	CASSYSSGLGANVLTF	TGTGCCAGCAGTTACTCCTCAGGGTTAGGGGCCAACGTCCTGACTTTC
TRBJ2-7	-	TRBV6-1	-	CASSHRDTLVYEQYF	TGTGCCAGCAGTCACCGGGACACCTTAGTGTACGAGCAGTACTTC
TRBJ1-5	-	TRBV7-9	-	CASSLGAPSSNQPQHF	TGTGCCAGCAGCTTAGGGGCACCGAGTAGCAATCAGCCCCAGCATTTT
TRBJ2-7	-	TRBV25-1	-	CASSKRDSNYEQYF	TGTGCCAGCAGCAAAAGGGACTCTAACTACGAGCAGTACTTC
TRBJ2-7	-	TRBV19	TRBD2	CASSPMTSDDSYEQYF	TGTGCCAGTAGCCCCATGACTAGCGACGATTCCTACGAGCAGTACTTC
TRBJ2-7	-	TRBV10-3	-	CATREGSSYEQYF	TGTGCCACTCGGGAAGGGAGCTCCTACGAGCAGTACTTC
TRBJ2-7	-	TRBV6-6	-	CASMAGGKAYEQYF	TGTGCCAGCATGGCAGGCGGGAAGGCCTACGAGCAGTACTTC
TRBJ1-4	-	TRBV28	-	CASSPSQGEKLFF	TGTGCCAGCAGTCCCTCCCAGGGTGAAAAACTGTTTTTT
TRBJ1-2	-	TRBV29-1	TRBD1	CSVESSGRQGQGYTF	TGCAGCGTTGAAAGCTCTGGTCGACAGGGGCAGGGCTACACCTTC
TRBJ1-2	once	TRBV19	-	CASSTTGWLVYGYTF	TGTGCCAGTAGTACCACAGGGTGGCTGGTCTATGGCTACACCTTC
TRBJ2-1	-	TRBV29-1	-	CSVSDREQFF	TGCAGCGTTAGCGATCGTGAGCAGTTCTTC
TRBJ2-7	once	TRBV6-1	-	CASSVETGGYEQYF	TGTGCCAGCAGTGTCGAGACAGGCGGTTACGAGCAGTACTTC
TRBJ2-1	-	TRBV11-2	-	CASSLAVNEQFF	TGTGCCAGCAGCTTAGCTGTCAATGAGCAGTTCTTC
TRBJ2-7	-	TRBV2	TRBD1	CAKQGQGYSYEQYF	TGTGCCAAACAAGGACAGGGTTACTCCTACGAGCAGTACTTC
TRBJ2-5	-	TRBV28	TRBD2	CASSWPGLAAETQYF	TGTGCCAGCAGTTGGCCGGGACTAGCGGCAGAGACCCAGTACTTC
TRBJ1-2	-	TRBV27	-	CASSLSPGETYGYTF	TGTGCCAGCAGTTTATCGCCAGGGGAAACCTATGGCTACACCTTC
TRBJ2-7	-	TRBV29-1	-	CSVGPDGSEQYF	TGCAGCGTTGGACCGGACGGCTCCGAGCAGTACTTC
TRBJ2-5	-	TRBV19	TRBD2	CASSILTGGGETQYF	TGTGCCAGTAGTATACTGACGGGAGGGGGGGAGACCCAGTACTTC
TRBJ2-1	-	TRBV21-1	-	CASSNRGLAGDEQFF	TGTGCCAGCAGCAACAGGGGACTAGCGGGTGATGAGCAGTTCTTC
TRBJ2-7	-	TRBV11-2	-	CASSLGPNEQYF	TGTGCCAGCAGCTTGGGACCAAACGAGCAGTACTTC
TRBJ2-7	-	TRBV6-1	-	CASSEGDLSLNGQYF	TGTGCCAGCAGTGAAGGGGACCTCTCACTGAACGGGCAGTACTTC
TRBJ2-7	-	TRBV6-6	-	CASSYSKGQQYF	TGTGCCAGCAGTTACTCGAAGGGCCAGCAGTACTTC
TRBJ1-2	-	TRBV29-1	-	CSVVGTSNYGYTF	TGCAGCGTTGTGGGAACCTCTAACTATGGCTACACCTTC
TRBJ1-5	once	TRBV28	-	CASLDSNQPQHF	TGTGCCAGCCTCGATAGCAATCAGCCCCAGCATTTT
TRBJ2-3	-	TRBV7-2	TRBD2	CASSKLAGTDTQYF	TGTGCCAGCAGCAAACTAGCGGGAACAGATACGCAGTATTTT
TRBJ1-3	-	TRBV6-1	TRBD1	CASRDKTGKNTIYF	TGTGCCAGCAGAGATAAGACAGGGAAAAACACCATATATTTT
TRBJ1-3	-	TRBV27	-	CASSDTIGNTIYF	TGTGCCAGCAGCGACACGATTGGAAACACCATATATTTT
TRBJ2-7	-	TRBV4-1	-	CASSRGAGTYEQYF	TGCGCCAGCAGCCGGGGGGCGGGGACCTACGAGCAGTACTTC
TRBJ2-7	-	TRBV7-2	-	CASSGSYEQYF	TGTGCCAGCAGCGGATCATACGAGCAGTACTTC